This T cell receptor (beta chain) is from a study of shared clonotypes between healthy human individuals. Germline-derived CDR1 and CDR2 are MNHNS and SASEGT. The CDR3 is 15 amino acids. The V and J ends lost 3 bases and 1 base respectively, with 13 bases between them. This clone was detected once. Assay used: immunoSEQ multiplex PCR; TCRdb lists only in-frame clones, some missing. The profile shows a few million clones, roughly 95% of them singletons. The chain employs TRBV6-1 and TRBJ2-7; D uncertain. The sequencing input was naive CD4+ T cells sorted from blood. Subset defined: CD45RA+ positively selected. This TCR was recovered from a man between 18 and 35 years old in good health. This CDR3 reads CASSDYPQASYEQYF. The CDR3 nucleotides read TGTGCCAGCAGTGATTATCCGCAGGCGTCCTACGAGCAGTACTTC.